This passage covers 5 T cell receptor beta chains from one sample sequenced in a study of shared clonotypes between healthy human individuals. The repertoire was sequenced with immunoSEQ multiplex PCR; TCRdb's copy has only in-frame clones and lacks some. Of millions of clones in the sample, about 95% were seen once. The sample taken for sequencing was naive CD4+ T cells sorted from blood. Described subset: CD45RA+ positively selected. The receptors were gathered from a man in his late teens or twenties in good health.

The rearrangement links TRBV4-1 to TRBJ2-6; a possible D gene is TRBD1 (5 bases). The CDR3 sequence is 18 residues long. The V gene lost 0 bases and the J gene lost 1 base, with 13 bases spanning the gap. The V gene's germline CDR1 is MGHRA and CDR2 YSYEKL. CDR3 amino acids: CASSQEYRSESGANVLTF. The CDR3, as DNA: TGCGCCAGCAGCCAAGAGTACAGGTCCGAATCTGGGGCCAACGTCCTGACTTTC.

The rearrangement uses TRBV6-6 and TRBJ1-6, with a possible D match to TRBD1 (5 bases). The germline CDR1 and CDR2 sequences are MNHNY and SVGAGI (reference sequence). The CDR3 totals 16 residues. V lost 4 bases to trimming and J lost 4 bases, with 14 bases between them. In nucleotides, the CDR3 is TGTGCCAGCAGTTTCATGGGGGAGGGATATAATTCACCCCTCCACTTT. This translates into CASSFMGEGYNSPLHF.

The chain has TRBV20-1 and TRBJ1-2; D unclear. The germline V gene has CDR1 DFQATT and CDR2 SNEGSKA (reference sequence). This CDR3 is 11 amino acids long. With 0 bases removed from V and 7 bases from J, the gap between germline ends came to 6 bases. The CDR3, as DNA: TGCAGTGCTAGAGATCTTGGTGGCTACACCTTC. Its translation is CSARDLGGYTF.

V is TRBV5-4 and J is TRBJ1-6; possibly TRBD1 for D (5 bases). There are 14 residues in the CDR3. Germline assignment: CDR1 SGHNT and CDR2 YYREEE (reference sequence). V lost 0 bases, J lost 10 bases, and 11 bases lay in between. The CDR3, as DNA: TGTGCCAGCAGCTTGGGAAGGGGAGAATCACCCCTCCACTTT. Protein: CASSLGRGESPLHF.

The rearrangement joins TRBV10-3 to TRBJ2-2, with D unresolved. The germline gives CDR1 ENHRY, CDR2 SYGVKD. Trimming shortened V by 7 bases and J by 4 bases, and 10 bases separated the two germline ends. The CDR3 is 13 amino acids. CDR3 sequence reads: CAITKEITGELFF. For the CDR3, the DNA is TGTGCCATCACTAAGGAAATCACCGGGGAGCTGTTTTTT.